This TCR beta chain was captured in a study of blood T cells in healthy people across ages. Regarding the study as a whole: Naive CD4+ cell counts and diversity both ran higher in long-lived than in aged donors.

As to this clonotype: The antigen remains undetermined.

A sample-barcoded 5' primer and a J-beta primer mix were used in a second PCR of about 7 to 12 cycles. TCRdb re-analysed the 5' RACE reads in MiXCR, keeping a single row per CDR3 protein. Here the sample spans some 940,000 distinct CDR3 sequences, just under 30% being singletons. CDR3 length equals 15 residues. V was clipped by 6 bases and J by 5 bases; unmatched bases: 9. The data also belong to a second study, concerning T cells of mothers and their children.

This chain links TRBV12-3 or TRBV12-4 with TRBJ1-4, with 7 positions matching TRBD1. This TCR was recovered from a woman aged 40 to 49 in good health. The sequencing sample was made of blood. DNA of the CDR3: TGTGCCAGCAGAGACCCGTCAGGGGGGAATGAAAAACTGTTTTTT. Protein: CASRDPSGGNEKLFF.